These 32 T cell receptor beta chains originate from one sample sequenced in a study of T cells in Graves' hyperthyroidism and ophthalmopathy. TCR beta CDR3 region amplification was performed from RNA transcripts. First-round RT-PCR of the TCR CDR3 relied on the HTBI primer set. MiXCR, applied by TCRdb to the multiplex PCR reads, yields one record per CDR3 protein. The sample yields 500,000 to 600,000 distinct CDR3 sequences, roughly 21% seen once. Sequenced: blood. Receptors were obtained from a man between 40 and 49 years old with Graves' ophthalmopathy.

This clonotype came up a few times. This chain connects TRBV6-1 to TRBJ1-2; 7 bases are a match to TRBD1. The CDR3 runs to 14 residues. Germline-derived CDR1 and CDR2 are MNHNS and SASEGT. V lost 6 bases to trimming and J lost 4 bases; unmatched junction nucleotides: 8. CDR3 sequence reads: CASRAGTDIYGYTF. The CDR3 coding sequence is TGTGCCAGCAGGGCAGGGACAGACATCTATGGCTACACCTTC.

This clonotype has ten or more counts. V is TRBV28 and J is TRBJ2-7; 10 nucleotides align to TRBD2. With V trimmed by 8 bases and J by 2 bases, 30 bases remained unmatched. The V gene's germline CDR1 is MDHEN and CDR2 SYDVKM. The CDR3 contains 22 residues. CDR3 protein: CASSLLRGSLGVAGGAAYEQYF. Written as DNA, the CDR3 is TGTGCCAGCTCGCTGCTCAGAGGGAGTTTGGGAGTAGCGGGAGGTGCGGCCTACGAGCAGTACTTC.

This clonotype was recorded at least ten times. The rearrangement joins TRBV6-5 to TRBJ1-2; 8 nucleotides line up with TRBD1. V was clipped by 2 bases and J by 4 bases; unmatched bases: 9. CDR1 and CDR2 (germline): MNHEY, SVGAGI. The CDR3 is 16 residues long. The CDR3 bases are TGTGCCAGCAGTTACGCCTTTCTGGGACAGGTCTATGGCTACACCTTC. Its protein product is CASSYAFLGQVYGYTF.

This chain uses TRBV27 with TRBJ2-3; 9 nucleotides match TRBD1. Trimming at V came to 7 bases and at J to 1 base, leaving 6 bases not matched to a gene. Germline V gene sequence: CDR1 MNHEY, CDR2 SMNVEV (reference sequence). This CDR3 comprises 15 residues. CDR3 sequence reads: CASTIQGARTDTQYF. The CDR3 DNA is TGTGCCAGCACCATACAGGGGGCCCGCACAGATACGCAGTATTTT.

This clonotype has a count of ten or more. J is TRBJ2-1 and V is TRBV9, with 10 nucleotides matching TRBD2. The J segment lost 7 bases and the V segment lost 0 bases, leaving 22 bases of the junction unmatched. The CDR3 covers 21 residues. Germline-derived CDR1 and CDR2 are SGDLS and YYNGEE. CDR3 sequence: CASSVATASGSVIPLTNEQFF. The CDR3 nucleotides read TGTGCCAGCAGCGTAGCGACGGCTAGCGGGAGCGTCATCCCCCTCACGAATGAGCAGTTCTTC. The full variable domain, in which reference TRBV9 and TRBJ2-1 provide the parts outside the CDR3, is DSGVTQTPKHLITATGQRVTLRCSPRSGDLSVYWYQQSLDQGLQFLIQYYNGEERAKGNILERFSAQQFPDLHSELNLSSLELGDSALYFCASSVATASGSVIPLTNEQFFGPGTRLTVL.

This clonotype has at least ten counts. The chain links TRBV28 to TRBJ1-2, with 7 bases matching TRBD1. V shed 6 bases and J 3 bases; nucleotides not matched to a gene: 4. The length of the CDR3 is 13 residues. Germline CDR1 MDHEN, CDR2 SYDVKM. CDR3 DNA: TGTGCCAGCAGAACGACAGGGCACTATGGCTACACCTTC. Encoded protein: CASRTTGHYGYTF.

This clonotype came up a few times. The rearrangement links TRBV7-6 to TRBJ2-3, with 13 bases lining up with TRBD2. There are 17 residues in the CDR3. V was clipped by 4 bases and J by 8 bases; unmatched bases: 12. CDR1 is SGHVS, CDR2 FNYEAQ, per germline. CDR3 bases: TGTGCCAGCAGCTCTCTCGGACTAGCGGGAGTGGGCGGTACGCAGTATTTT. Translating it yields CASSSLGLAGVGGTQYF.

This clonotype was picked up many times. The chain carries TRBV6-2 or TRBV6-3 and TRBJ2-7; TRBD1 agrees at 8 bases. The CDR3 is 13 amino acids. Germline lookup yields CDR1 MNHEY and CDR2 SVGEGT. Losses at the gene ends were 7 bases for V and 9 bases for J; bases not matched to a gene: 11. The DNA for the CDR3 is TGTGCCAGCACCACCTGGGGACAGGCCATGCAGTACTTC. Translating gives CASTTWGQAMQYF.

This clonotype was picked up many times. CDR3 in amino acids: CASSWLPGLSGHRPPHEQYF. CDR3 in DNA: TGTGCCAGCAGCTGGTTACCCGGACTCTCGGGACACAGACCCCCCCACGAGCAGTACTTC. The chain uses TRBV28 and TRBJ2-7; weak D call: TRBD1 (6 bases). CDR1 MDHEN and CDR2 SYDVKM come from the germline V gene. The CDR3 runs to 20 residues. V lost 6 bases and J 5 bases, leaving 35 bases between the germline ends.

V usage is TRBV18 and J usage is TRBJ2-5, with 9 bases aligning to TRBD2. This CDR3 is 17 amino acids long. From germline, CDR1 is KGHSH and CDR2 LQKENI. V dropped 1 base and J dropped 4; count of bases not matched to a gene: 10. The CDR3 protein is CASSPRIAGVGGETQYF. The CDR3 DNA reads as TGTGCCAGCTCACCACGGATAGCGGGAGTGGGCGGAGAGACCCAGTACTTC. Supplemented by reference TRBV18 and TRBJ2-5, the full variable domain reads NAGVMQNPRHLVRRRGQEARLRCSPMKGHSHVYWYRQLPEEGLKFMVYLQKENIIDESGMPKERFSAEFPKEGPSILRIQQVVRGDSAAYFCASSPRIAGVGGETQYFGPGTRLLVL.

The chain has TRBV5-6 and TRBJ2-7; 12 nucleotides agree with TRBD2. Germline trimming cut 0 bases from V and 6 bases from J; bases unmatched to any gene: 4. The CDR3 is 15 amino acids. Per the germline V gene, CDR1 is SGHDT and CDR2 is YYEEEE. CDR3 nucleotide sequence: TGTGCCAGCAGCTTGGAGACTAGCGGGGGATCCGAGCAGTACTTC. Translated, it gives CASSLETSGGSEQYF.

This clonotype was picked up many times. One junction end does not reproduce the germline sequence, and a read error may be involved. The chain combines TRBV7-8 with TRBJ2-5; 9 bases are a match to TRBD2. Looked up from germline, CDR1 is SGHVS and CDR2 is FQNEAQ. The CDR3 loop spans 14 amino acids. The CDR3 protein is CASSIAGAGETQYF. The CDR3 coding sequence is TGTGCCAGCAGCATAGCGGGAGCCGGAGAGACCCAGTACTTC.

This clonotype occurred many times. The J gene is TRBJ2-1, the V gene TRBV7-9; 9 bases match TRBD2. Germline CDR1 reads SEHNR; CDR2 reads FQNEAQ (reference sequence). The CDR3 runs 18 residues. J gave up 6 bases and V 2 bases, and 14 bases lay outside the gene matches. CDR3 amino acids: CASSLWKDGSGGRNEQFF. The CDR3 DNA sequence: TGTGCCAGCAGCTTATGGAAGGATGGGAGCGGGGGGCGCAATGAGCAGTTCTTC.

The table lists this clonotype with many counts. The CDR3 is CSARASYNEQFF. The CDR3 nucleotides read TGCAGTGCTAGGGCTTCCTACAATGAGCAGTTCTTC. The chain links TRBV20-1 to TRBJ2-1; no clear D gene. V dropped 3 bases and J dropped 1 base, with 4 bases sitting between them. In germline, CDR1 is DFQATT, CDR2 SNEGSKA (reference sequence). CDR3 length: 12 amino acids.

This clonotype was picked up many times. The genes are TRBV20-1 and TRBJ2-1; D may be TRBD1 (6 bases). The ends were cut back, 6 bases at V and 7 bases at J, with 22 bases in the middle. CDR1 is DFQATT, CDR2 SNEGSKA, per germline (reference sequence). This CDR3 is 15 amino acids long. The CDR3 DNA reads as TGCAGTGCCTCGATACCGGGACACCCTGGGAATGAGCAGTTCTTC. It translates to CSASIPGHPGNEQFF.

Concerning this clonotype: The conserved closing phenylalanine or tryptophan is absent in this CDR3, likely reflecting a read error. The CDR3 coding sequence is TGCGCCAGCAGCCAAGATATCCGTCCCTACGAGCAGTACTAC. This codes for CASSQDIRPYEQYY. V and J are TRBV4-3 and TRBJ2-7, with D hard to call. Deletions cut 0 bases from V and 2 bases from J, with 8 bases between. This CDR3 is built from 14 residues. The germline CDR1 and CDR2 sequences are LGHNA and YSLEER.

There are many counts of this clonotype. The chain couples TRBV6-2 or TRBV6-3 to TRBJ2-4, with 12 bases lining up with TRBD2. This CDR3 contains 15 residues. Trimming cost V 2 bases and J 4 bases; bases outside gene matches: 0. The germline gives CDR1 MNHEY, CDR2 SVGEGT. The CDR3 protein is CASSYGTSGKNIQYF. The CDR3 DNA sequence: TGTGCCAGCAGTTACGGGACTAGCGGGAAAAACATTCAGTACTTC.

This clonotype turned up a few times. The J gene is TRBJ1-5, the V gene TRBV30; 10 bases line up with TRBD1. V was pared by 0 bases and J by 0 bases, with 8 bases of the junction left unmatched. The CDR3 loop spans 18 amino acids. The germline V gene encodes CDR1 GTSNPN and CDR2 SVGIG (reference sequence). The chain's CDR3 is CAWSVRQGAPHSNQPQHF. In DNA, the CDR3 is TGTGCCTGGAGTGTACGACAGGGGGCTCCCCATAGCAATCAGCCCCAGCATTTT.

This clonotype showed up just once. A read error is possible here, since a much larger clone lies one base away. V and J are TRBV13 and TRBJ2-3; no clear D gene. V was pared by 6 bases and J by 1 base, with 11 bases between. Per germline, CDR1 PRHDT and CDR2 FYEKMQ (reference sequence). The length of the CDR3 is 14 residues. In DNA form, the CDR3 reads TGTGCCAGCAGTTCGGTACATCGCACAGATACGCAGTATTTT. Translation gives CASSSVHRTDTQYF.

This clonotype was counted at least ten times. The CDR3 reads CAWSVGLAGAGETQYF. The CDR3, as DNA: TGTGCCTGGAGTGTTGGACTAGCGGGAGCAGGAGAGACCCAGTACTTC. The rearrangement uses TRBV30 and TRBJ2-5; 13 positions agree with TRBD2. CDR3 length: 16 residues. The V segment lost 0 bases and the J segment 4 bases; nucleotides outside the gene matches: 5. In germline, CDR1 is GTSNPN, CDR2 SVGIG (reference sequence).

This clonotype was seen at least ten times. The chain joins TRBV13 to TRBJ2-1, with TRBD1 matching 8 bases. Germline V gene sequence: CDR1 PRHDT, CDR2 FYEKMQ (reference sequence). The CDR3 has 15 amino acids. Unmatched junction bases numbered 7, after V lost 5 bases and J lost 4 bases. The CDR3: CASSRTGHLYNEQFF. CDR3 DNA: TGTGCCAGCAGCCGGACAGGGCACTTATACAATGAGCAGTTCTTC.

This clonotype was counted ten times or more. The V call is TRBV28, the J call TRBJ2-7; 9 nucleotides align to TRBD1. This CDR3 has 14 residues. The germline V gene has CDR1 MDHEN and CDR2 SYDVKM. Trimming removed 3 bases from V and 3 bases from J; junction bases left unmatched: 3. The CDR3 bases are TGTGCCAGCAGTTTTGGGACAGGGTACTACGAGCAGTACTTC. The encoded protein is CASSFGTGYYEQYF.

The rearrangement joins TRBV12-3 or TRBV12-4 to TRBJ1-2; 12 bases line up with TRBD1. The ends lost 6 bases at V and 4 bases at J; junction bases unmatched: 9. CDR3 length: 16 amino acids. CDR3 bases: TGTGCCAGCAGCCTCCGGGACAGGGGGCCTTTCTATGGCTACACCTTC. Amino acids: CASSLRDRGPFYGYTF.

This clonotype was seen more than once but under ten times. This chain connects TRBV6-2 or TRBV6-3 to TRBJ2-4, with D possibly matching TRBD1 (5 bases). The CDR3 covers 14 residues. Trimming took 5 bases from V and 0 from J, leaving 8 bases between them. Germline values: CDR1 MNHEY, CDR2 SVGEGT. CDR3 coding DNA: TGTGCCAGCAGTGTACAGGTAGCCAAAAACATTCAGTACTTC. It translates to CASSVQVAKNIQYF.

As regards this clonotype: At one end the junction does not follow the germline gene, possibly because of a read error. This rearrangement joins TRBV28 to TRBJ2-2, with D possibly being TRBD1 or TRBD2 (7 bases each). CDR1 MDHEN and CDR2 SYDVKM come from the germline V gene. The length of the CDR3 is 15 residues. The CDR3 coding sequence is TGTGCCAGCAGCCCAGGGGGGGCTAGCACCGGGGGGCTGTTTTTT. It yields the protein CASSPGGASTGGLFF.

This clonotype came up many times. The V and J genes are TRBV11-3 and TRBJ2-7, with D perhaps matching TRBD2 (5 bases). The CDR3 spans 13 residues. V lost 0 bases, J lost 5 bases, and 8 bases lay in between. The germline CDR1 and CDR2 sequences are SGHNT and YENEEA. The CDR3 reads CASSLDREDEQYF. The CDR3 coding sequence is TGTGCCAGCAGCTTAGATCGGGAAGACGAGCAGTACTTC.

This chain uses TRBV9 with TRBJ2-1; possible D gene TRBD1, 6 bases. This CDR3 region has 15 residues. Per the germline V gene, CDR1 is SGDLS and CDR2 is YYNGEE. The V gene lost 1 base and the J gene lost 1 base, with 9 bases spanning the gap. The CDR3 DNA sequence: TGTGCCAGCAGCGTACGGACAGATTCCTACAATGAGCAGTTCTTC. Translating gives CASSVRTDSYNEQFF.

This clonotype was recorded many times. This sequence joins TRBV7-2 and TRBJ2-7, with 8 bases fitting TRBD2. The CDR3 is 15 amino acids. Germline V gives CDR1 SGHTA, CDR2 FQGNSA. V lost 5 bases and J lost 5; bases outside the gene matches: 11. The CDR3 bases are TGTGCCAGCAGCCCATCGGGAGCGGGAGCTCACGAGCAGTACTTC. Translated: CASSPSGAGAHEQYF.

This clonotype came up many times. The chain combines TRBV3-1 with TRBJ2-2; D tentatively reads TRBD1 or TRBD2 (5 bases each). This CDR3 is 17 amino acids long. Trimming stripped 3 bases from V and 5 bases from J, with 19 bases between. Germline-derived CDR1 and CDR2 are LGHDT and YNNKEL (reference sequence). CDR3 sequence (DNA): TGTGCCAGCAGCCAGAGCCCGTGGGGGAGAGATACCGGGGAGCTGTTTTTT. It yields the protein CASSQSPWGRDTGELFF.

This clonotype was seen only a few times. This chain joins TRBV5-1 and TRBJ2-5, with unresolved D. Deletions cut 0 bases from V and 3 bases from J, with 6 bases between. Per germline, CDR1 SGHRS and CDR2 YFSETQ. There are 13 residues in the CDR3. CDR3 amino acids: CASSLASEETQYF. The CDR3 DNA reads TGCGCCAGCAGCTTGGCCAGCGAAGAGACCCAGTACTTC.

This clonotype was found a few times. V usage is TRBV20-1 and J usage is TRBJ1-1; D is unclear. V was shortened by 6 bases and J by 0 bases, with 11 bases between the two germline ends. The CDR3 is made up of 13 amino acids. CDR1 and CDR2 (germline): DFQATT, SNEGSKA (reference sequence). The CDR3 region has the DNA TGCAGTGCCTTCAGTACTATGAACACTGAAGCTTTCTTT. Translated, it gives CSAFSTMNTEAFF.

On this clonotype: A much larger clone differs from this one at a single base, so this may be a read error. The chain joins TRBV28 to TRBJ2-5; D possibly corresponds to TRBD1 (5 bases). Germline CDR1 and CDR2: MDHEN and SYDVKM. The CDR3 spans 18 residues. Trimming took off 4 bases at V and 7 bases at J, with 28 bases between the two ends. CDR3 in amino acids: CASSSPAISQGTPRTQYF. DNA of the CDR3: TGTGCCAGCAGTTCACCTGCGATTTCCCAGGGAACCCCTCGGACCCAGTACTTC.